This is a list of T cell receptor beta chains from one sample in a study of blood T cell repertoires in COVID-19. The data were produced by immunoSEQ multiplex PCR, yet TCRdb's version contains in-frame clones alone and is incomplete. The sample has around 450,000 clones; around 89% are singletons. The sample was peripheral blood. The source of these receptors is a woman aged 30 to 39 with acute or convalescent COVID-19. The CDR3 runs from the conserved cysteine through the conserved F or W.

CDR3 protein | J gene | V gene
CASSLTGQGETQYF | TRBJ2-5 | TRBV7-6
CASSQGRNQPQHF | TRBJ1-5 | TRBV3-1/TRBV3-2
CASSQGVTASHNEQFF | TRBJ2-1 | TRBV4-1
CASSNWTGDYSNQPQHF | TRBJ1-5 | TRBV19
CASSILTKRGTEAFF | TRBJ1-1 | TRBV5-1
CASSTGTGQGYTF | TRBJ1-2 | TRBV7-3
CASSFQGASTEAFF | TRBJ1-1 | TRBV28
CANSTGTYEQYF | TRBJ2-7 | TRBV5-1
CASSLAYTGELFF | TRBJ2-2 | TRBV11-2
CASSPRQGSQPQHF | TRBJ1-5 | TRBV28
CASSQGQARSPLHF | TRBJ1-6 | TRBV3-1/TRBV3-2
CASTRGSNQPQHF | TRBJ1-5 | TRBV12-3/TRBV12-4
CASSPRVGNSPLHF | TRBJ1-6 | TRBV28
CASSMRGRKFF | TRBJ2-1 | TRBV2
CASSPKRGAVSDTQYF | TRBJ2-3 | TRBV7-9